This T cell receptor beta chain was retrieved from a study of T cell repertoires in cytomegalovirus infection. Study-level information: An indication of both CMV infection and matching HLA type came from public TCR beta signatures.

TCRdb called the reads again in MiXCR, with one record for every CDR3 protein. The data show tens of thousands of distinct CDR3 sequences, 20% to 25% seen once. In its sample, this clonotype was seen many times. What it recognizes is unknown. CDR1 is SGHTA, CDR2 FQGNSA, per germline. There are 15 residues in the CDR3. Losses at the gene ends were 8 bases for V and 6 bases for J; bases not matched to a gene: 14. This sequence originates from a human donor in good health (CMV status not recorded). Some clones in this sample may be carry-over from other donors' samples. What was sequenced was PBMCs, sequenced either directly or after in vitro stimulation (not recorded which). The rearrangement links TRBV7-2 to TRBJ1-1; 8 nucleotides agree with TRBD1. DNA of the CDR3: TGTGCCAGCCTCCCAGGGGAGACAGGGGTGTCTGAAGCTTTCTTT. Protein sequence: CASLPGETGVSEAFF.